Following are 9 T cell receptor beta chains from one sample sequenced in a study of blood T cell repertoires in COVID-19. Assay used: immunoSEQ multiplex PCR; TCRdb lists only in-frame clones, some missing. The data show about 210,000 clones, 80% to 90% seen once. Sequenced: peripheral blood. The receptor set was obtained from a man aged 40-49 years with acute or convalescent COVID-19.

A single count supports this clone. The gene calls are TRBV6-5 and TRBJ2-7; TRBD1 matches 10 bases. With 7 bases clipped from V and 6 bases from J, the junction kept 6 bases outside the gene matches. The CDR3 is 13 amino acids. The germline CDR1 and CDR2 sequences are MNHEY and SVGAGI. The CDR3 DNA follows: TGTGCCAGCACCCGGGACAGGGGAGGCGAGCAGTACTTC. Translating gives CASTRDRGGEQYF.

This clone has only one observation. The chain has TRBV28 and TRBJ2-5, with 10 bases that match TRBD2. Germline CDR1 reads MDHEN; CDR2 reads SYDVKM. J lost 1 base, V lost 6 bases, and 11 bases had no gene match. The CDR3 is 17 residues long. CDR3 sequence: CASSPSSLAGAQETQYF. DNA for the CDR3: TGTGCCAGCAGCCCCAGTTCCCTAGCGGGGGCCCAAGAGACCCAGTACTTC.

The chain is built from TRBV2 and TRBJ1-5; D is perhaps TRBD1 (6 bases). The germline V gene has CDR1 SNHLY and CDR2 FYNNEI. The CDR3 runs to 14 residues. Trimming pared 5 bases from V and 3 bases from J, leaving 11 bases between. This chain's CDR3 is CASSPGDHNQPQHF. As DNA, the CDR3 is TGTGCCAGCAGTCCAGGGGACCACAATCAGCCCCAGCATTTT.

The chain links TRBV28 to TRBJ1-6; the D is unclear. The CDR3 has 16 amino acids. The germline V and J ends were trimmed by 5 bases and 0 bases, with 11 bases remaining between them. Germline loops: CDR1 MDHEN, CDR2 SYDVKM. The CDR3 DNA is TGTGCCAGCAGTCCCCTGGAGGGCTCCTATAATTCACCCCTCCACTTT. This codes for CASSPLEGSYNSPLHF. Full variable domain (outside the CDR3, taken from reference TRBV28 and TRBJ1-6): DVKVTQSSRYLVKRTGEKVFLECVQDMDHENMFWYRQDPGLGLRLIYFSYDVKMKEKGDIPEGYSVSREKKERFSLILESASTNQTSMYLCASSPLEGSYNSPLHFGNGTRLTVT.

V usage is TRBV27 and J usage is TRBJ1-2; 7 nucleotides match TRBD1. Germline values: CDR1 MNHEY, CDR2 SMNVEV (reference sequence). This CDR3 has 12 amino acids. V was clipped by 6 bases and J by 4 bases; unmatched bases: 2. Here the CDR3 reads CASSDRAYGYTF. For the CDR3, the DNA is TGTGCCAGCAGCGACAGGGCCTATGGCTACACCTTC.

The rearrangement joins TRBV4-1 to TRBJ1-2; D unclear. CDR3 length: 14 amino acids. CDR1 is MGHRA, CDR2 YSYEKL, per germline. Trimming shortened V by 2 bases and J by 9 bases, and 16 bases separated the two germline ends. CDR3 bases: TGCGCCAGCAGCCAAAAAGACTCTCCTATGCGCTACACCTTC. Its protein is CASSQKDSPMRYTF.

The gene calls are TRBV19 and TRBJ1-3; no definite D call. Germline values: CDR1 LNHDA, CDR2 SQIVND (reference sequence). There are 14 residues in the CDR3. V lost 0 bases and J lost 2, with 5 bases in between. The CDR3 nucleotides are TGTGCCAGTAGTATAGACGGGGCTGGAAACACCATATATTTT. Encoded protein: CASSIDGAGNTIYF.

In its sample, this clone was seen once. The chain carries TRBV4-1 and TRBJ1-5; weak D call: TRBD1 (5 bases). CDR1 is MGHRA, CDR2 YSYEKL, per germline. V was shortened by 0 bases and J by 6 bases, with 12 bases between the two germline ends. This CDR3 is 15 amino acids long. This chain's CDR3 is CASSQDPQGGQPQHF. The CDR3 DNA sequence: TGCGCCAGCAGCCAAGATCCTCAGGGAGGTCAGCCCCAGCATTTT.

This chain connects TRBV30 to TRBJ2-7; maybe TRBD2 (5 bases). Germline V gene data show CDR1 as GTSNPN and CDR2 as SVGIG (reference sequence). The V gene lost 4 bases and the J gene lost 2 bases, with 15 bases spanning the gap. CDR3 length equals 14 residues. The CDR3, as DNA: TGTGCCTGGAACGCGAAGCGGCACACCTACGAGCAGTACTTC. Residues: CAWNAKRHTYEQYF. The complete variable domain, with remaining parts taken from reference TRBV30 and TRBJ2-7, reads SQTIHQWPATLVQPVGSPLSLECTVEGTSNPNLYWYRQAAGRGLQLLFYSVGIGQISSEVPQNLSASRPQDRQFILSSKKLLLSDSGFYLCAWNAKRHTYEQYFGPGTRLTVT.